This entry lists 20 T cell receptor beta chains sequenced from one sample in a study of cytotoxic CD8 clonotypes in ibrutinib-treated CLL. This table comes from immunoSEQ multiplex PCR, and its TCRdb copy is limited to in-frame clones, with some not included. The sample contains 140,000 or so clones, about four fifths of which appear only once. The material was PBMCs, obtained after 12 months of ibrutinib treatment. Every receptor here comes from a human donor with chronic lymphocytic leukemia.

The rearrangement uses TRBV18 and TRBJ1-2; maybe TRBD1 (5 bases). The ends were cut back, 5 bases at V and 8 bases at J, with 15 bases in the middle. Per germline, CDR1 KGHSH and CDR2 LQKENI. The CDR3 contains 13 residues. CDR3 amino acids: CASSSGVLSGYTF. CDR3 coding DNA: TGTGCCAGCTCATCGGGGGTTTTAAGCGGCTACACCTTC. Full variable domain (rest looked up from reference TRBV18 and TRBJ1-2): NAGVMQNPRHLVRRRGQEARLRCSPMKGHSHVYWYRQLPEEGLKFMVYLQKENIIDESGMPKERFSAEFPKEGPSILRIQQVVRGDSAAYFCASSSGVLSGYTFGSGTRLTVV.

CDR3 nucleotides: TGTGCCAGCAGTTCCACCGGGACAGGGATCTATGGCTACACCTTC. It specifies CASSSTGTGIYGYTF. This sequence joins TRBV6-5 and TRBJ1-2; 9 nucleotides align to TRBD1. V trimming: 4 bases; J trimming: 4 bases; junction bases outside the gene matches: 7. There are 15 residues in the CDR3. Germline lookup yields CDR1 MNHEY and CDR2 SVGAGI.

The chain has TRBV11-2 and TRBJ1-4; D gene ambiguous. CDR3 size: 12 residues. The V end lost 6 bases, the J end lost 8 bases, and 10 bases lay between the germline ends. CDR1 SGHAT and CDR2 FQNNGV come from the germline V gene. CDR3 DNA: TGTGCCAGCAGTCCCGCCGGGGAAAAACTGTTTTTT. Protein: CASSPAGEKLFF.

This chain uses TRBV6-5 with TRBJ1-3, with D maybe TRBD1 (6 bases). Trimming left V 8 bases short and J 7 bases short, with 9 bases between. Germline CDR1 and CDR2: MNHEY and SVGAGI. The CDR3 contains 11 residues. CDR3 bases: TGTGCCAGCGGGGGCGGGAACACCATATATTTT. It specifies CASGGGNTIYF.

This clone came up once. The chain is built from TRBV6-1 and TRBJ2-1, with unresolved D. Trimming removed 2 bases from V and 3 bases from J, with 11 bases in between. Germline V gene sequence: CDR1 MNHNS, CDR2 SASEGT. The length of the CDR3 is 15 residues. The CDR3 spells CASSEKVTVYNEQFF. Written as DNA, the CDR3 is TGTGCCAGCAGTGAAAAGGTAACAGTCTACAATGAGCAGTTCTTC.

The DNA of the CDR3 is TGCGCCAGCAGCCAAGATCTGGGGACTAATGAAAAACTGTTTTTT. Its protein product is CASSQDLGTNEKLFF. The chain joins TRBV4-3 to TRBJ1-4; no reliable D call. CDR3 length: 15 residues. The germline gives CDR1 LGHNA, CDR2 YSLEER. The V end was cut by 0 bases, the J end by 2 bases, with 7 bases between.

This chain uses TRBV7-2 with TRBJ1-1, with D possibly TRBD1 on 6 matching bases. Trimming took off 1 base at V and 2 bases at J, with 11 bases between the two ends. The length of the CDR3 is 15 residues. Per the germline V gene, CDR1 is SGHTA and CDR2 is FQGNSA. In DNA form, the CDR3 reads TGTGCCAGCAGCTTAGTAGGGACATCAAACACTGAAGCTTTCTTT. Protein sequence: CASSLVGTSNTEAFF.

As concerns this clone: The same CDR3 can be traced to other DNA sequences in this sample. The rearrangement joins TRBV6-5 to TRBJ2-2; no clear D. The CDR3 length is 13 residues. Germline CDR1 is MNHEY and CDR2 is SVGAGI. V lost 2 bases to trimming and J lost 5 bases, with 6 bases between them. This CDR3 is CASSYISTGELFF. CDR3 nucleotide sequence: TGTGCCAGCAGTTACATAAGTACCGGGGAGCTGTTTTTT.

The J gene is TRBJ2-5, the V gene TRBV11-2, with 7 positions matching TRBD1. Trimming at V came to 5 bases and at J to 2 bases, leaving 5 bases not matched to a gene. The CDR3 contains 14 residues. Germline V gene data show CDR1 as SGHAT and CDR2 as FQNNGV. CDR3 in DNA: TGTGCCAGCAGCCGAAAGACAGGGCAAGAGACCCAGTACTTC. Translating gives CASSRKTGQETQYF.

The rearrangement links TRBV4-2 to TRBJ2-1, with unresolved D. The length of the CDR3 is 15 residues. Trimming shortened V by 0 bases and J by 6 bases, and 12 bases separated the two germline ends. The germline gives CDR1 LGHNA, CDR2 YNFKEQ. In DNA, the CDR3 is TGTGCCAGCAGCCAAGACGTTGCCTCAGTCAATGAGCAGTTCTTC. Amino acids: CASSQDVASVNEQFF.

The chain couples TRBV30 to TRBJ2-7; TRBD1 or TRBD2 may be the D gene (5 bases each). Trimming took 4 bases from V and 1 from J, leaving 11 bases between them. The CDR3 sequence is 13 residues long. Germline values: CDR1 GTSNPN, CDR2 SVGIG (reference sequence). The CDR3, as DNA: TGTGCCTGGACCAGGGAGTTTTCCTACGAGCAGTACTTC. Amino acid sequence: CAWTREFSYEQYF.

The chain employs TRBV30 and TRBJ1-2; D not certain. There are 13 residues in the CDR3. V lost 4 bases and J 0 bases, leaving 9 bases between the germline ends. Germline V gene data show CDR1 as GTSNPN and CDR2 as SVGIG (reference sequence). DNA of the CDR3: TGTGCCTGGACCTCTGGGCCTAACTATGGCTACACCTTC. It is translated as CAWTSGPNYGYTF.

This chain uses TRBV5-1 with TRBJ1-4; TRBD1 matches 8 bases. The junction had 5 bases not matched to a gene; V was cut back by 4 bases and J by 3 bases. From germline, CDR1 is SGHRS and CDR2 YFSETQ. The CDR3 totals 15 residues. The CDR3 protein is CASSILQGANEKLFF. DNA of the CDR3: TGCGCCAGCAGCATCCTACAGGGGGCTAATGAAAAACTGTTTTTT.

The rearrangement links TRBV19 to TRBJ2-3; D tentatively reads TRBD1 or TRBD2 (6 bases each). From germline, CDR1 is LNHDA and CDR2 SQIVND (reference sequence). The CDR3 is 16 residues long. The V and J ends lost 7 bases and 1 base respectively, with 18 bases between them. CDR3 bases: TGTGCCAGTAAGATGGGGGTAAGGGGGGGCACAGATACGCAGTATTTT. Translated, it gives CASKMGVRGGTDTQYF.

This clone was seen a single time. The rearrangement joins TRBV6-5 to TRBJ2-7, with a weak D call TRBD2 (6 bases). The germline CDR1 and CDR2 sequences are MNHEY and SVGAGI. This CDR3 has 16 residues. V was pared by 0 bases and J by 1 base, with 13 bases between. The CDR3 nucleotides read TGTGCCAGCAGTTACTCGGTGACTAGAGGTTCCTACGAGCAGTACTTC. This translates into CASSYSVTRGSYEQYF.

The chain joins TRBV5-5 to TRBJ2-1; TRBD2 might be the D (5 bases). This CDR3 has 19 residues. Trimming pared 0 bases from V and 9 bases from J, leaving 28 bases between. From germline, CDR1 is SGHKS and CDR2 YYEKEE (reference sequence). The CDR3 DNA sequence: TGTGCCAGCAGCTTGGTGGGCTCAGGATATGAGACTACCACGGGTGAGCAGTTCTTC. It specifies CASSLVGSGYETTTGEQFF.

V gene TRBV20-1 combines with J gene TRBJ2-7; no reliable D call. Trimming stripped 4 bases from V and 5 bases from J, with 9 bases between. This CDR3 contains 11 residues. Germline values: CDR1 DFQATT, CDR2 SNEGSKA (reference sequence). Here the CDR3 DNA reads TGCAGTGCTACGTCCCCCAACGAGCAGTACTTC. This encodes CSATSPNEQYF.

This clone was seen a few times. This chain uses TRBV19 with TRBJ1-1; D call uncertain. Per germline, CDR1 LNHDA and CDR2 SQIVND (reference sequence). Between the trimmed V and J ends, which lost 3 bases and 3 bases, there was a span of 14 bases. The CDR3 contains 15 residues. CDR3 sequence reads: CASSIEPSGYTEAFF. DNA of the CDR3: TGTGCCAGTAGTATCGAGCCTAGCGGATACACTGAAGCTTTCTTT.

CDR3 amino acids: CASSRQGAIGYTF. The CDR3 DNA follows: TGTGCCAGCAGCAGACAGGGGGCGATTGGCTACACCTTC. The J gene is TRBJ1-2, the V gene TRBV7-9, with TRBD1 matching over 10 bases. The CDR3 has 13 residues. Germline CDR1 and CDR2: SEHNR and FQNEAQ (reference sequence). The J segment lost 7 bases and the V segment lost 5 bases, leaving 4 bases of the junction unmatched.

The chain links TRBV4-1 to TRBJ1-5, with D uncertain. This CDR3 region has 17 residues. Germline V gives CDR1 MGHRA, CDR2 YSYEKL. Trimming removed 3 bases from V and 3 bases from J, with 18 bases in between. CDR3 DNA: TGCGCCAGCAGCCATAGTGTGAGGGTTCGAGACAATCAGCCCCAGCATTTT. Its translation: CASSHSVRVRDNQPQHF.